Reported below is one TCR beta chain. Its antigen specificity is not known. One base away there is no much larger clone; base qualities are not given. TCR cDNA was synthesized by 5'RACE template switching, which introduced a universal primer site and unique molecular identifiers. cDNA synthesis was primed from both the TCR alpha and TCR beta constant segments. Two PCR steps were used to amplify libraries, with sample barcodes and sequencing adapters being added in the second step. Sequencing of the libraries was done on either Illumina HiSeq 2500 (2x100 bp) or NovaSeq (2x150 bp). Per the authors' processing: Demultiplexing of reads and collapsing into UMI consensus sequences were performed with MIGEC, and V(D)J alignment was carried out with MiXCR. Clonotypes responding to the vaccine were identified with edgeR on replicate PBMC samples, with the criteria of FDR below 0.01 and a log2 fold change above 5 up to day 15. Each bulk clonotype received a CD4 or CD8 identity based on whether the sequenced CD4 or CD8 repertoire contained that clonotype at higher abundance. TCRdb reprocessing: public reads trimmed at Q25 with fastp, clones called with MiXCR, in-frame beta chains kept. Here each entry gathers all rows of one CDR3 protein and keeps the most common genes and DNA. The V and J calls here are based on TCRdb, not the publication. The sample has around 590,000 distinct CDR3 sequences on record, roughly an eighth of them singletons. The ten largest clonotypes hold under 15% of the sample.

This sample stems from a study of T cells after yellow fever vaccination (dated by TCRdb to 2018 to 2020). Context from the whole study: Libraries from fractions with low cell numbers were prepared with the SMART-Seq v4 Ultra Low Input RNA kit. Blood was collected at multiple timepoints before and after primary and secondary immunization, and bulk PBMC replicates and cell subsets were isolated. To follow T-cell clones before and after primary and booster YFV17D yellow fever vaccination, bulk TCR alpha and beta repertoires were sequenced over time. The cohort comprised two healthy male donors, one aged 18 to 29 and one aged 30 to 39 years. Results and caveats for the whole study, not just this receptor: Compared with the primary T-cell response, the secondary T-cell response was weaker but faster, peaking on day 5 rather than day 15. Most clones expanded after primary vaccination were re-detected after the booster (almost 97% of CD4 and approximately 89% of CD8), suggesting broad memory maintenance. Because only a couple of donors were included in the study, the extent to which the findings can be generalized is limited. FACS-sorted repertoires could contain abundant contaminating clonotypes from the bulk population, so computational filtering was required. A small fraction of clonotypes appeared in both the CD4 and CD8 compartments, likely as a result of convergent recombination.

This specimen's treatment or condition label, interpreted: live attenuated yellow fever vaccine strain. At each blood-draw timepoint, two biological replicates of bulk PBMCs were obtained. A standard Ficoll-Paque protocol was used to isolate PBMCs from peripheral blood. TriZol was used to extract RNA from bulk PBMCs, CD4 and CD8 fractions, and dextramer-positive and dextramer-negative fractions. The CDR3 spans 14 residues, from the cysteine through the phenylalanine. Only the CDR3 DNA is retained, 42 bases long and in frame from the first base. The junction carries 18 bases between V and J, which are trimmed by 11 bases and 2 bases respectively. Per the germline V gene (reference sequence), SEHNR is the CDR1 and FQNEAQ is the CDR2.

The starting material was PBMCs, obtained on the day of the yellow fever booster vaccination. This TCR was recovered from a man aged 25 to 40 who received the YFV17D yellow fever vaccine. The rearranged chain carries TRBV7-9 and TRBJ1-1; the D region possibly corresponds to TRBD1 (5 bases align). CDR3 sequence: CAGKPAGGNTEAFF. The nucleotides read TGTGCCGGCAAGCCGGCTGGGGGAAACACTGAAGCTTTCTTT.